Listed here are 11 T cell receptor beta chains from one sample, sequenced in a study of lymphopenia after photon versus proton radiotherapy. This table comes from immunoSEQ multiplex PCR, and its TCRdb copy is limited to in-frame clones, with some not included. The sample lists 50,000 to 75,000 clones, 75% to 90% occurring once. Sequenced material: peripheral blood, taken from a patient treated with photon-based radiotherapy. All receptors derive from a man in his forties or fifties with gastric cancer.

The rearrangement links TRBV19 to TRBJ2-7, with a possible D match to TRBD1 (6 bases). The CDR3 covers 14 residues. The germline V gene encodes CDR1 LNHDA and CDR2 SQIVND (reference sequence). V lost 3 bases, J lost 7 bases, and 16 bases lay in between. CDR3 bases: TGTGCCAGTAGTATTGGGGCAGGGGTAGGGGAGCAGTACTTC. It is translated as CASSIGAGVGEQYF.

The chain is built from TRBV9 and TRBJ2-1; 9 nucleotides align to TRBD2. CDR1 is SGDLS and CDR2 is YYNGEE in the germline V gene. The CDR3 runs to 15 residues. Trimming at V came to 0 bases and at J to 7 bases, leaving 5 bases not matched to a gene. For the CDR3, the DNA is TGTGCCAGCAGCGTAGGCGGGGGGGCATGGAATGAGCAGTTCTTC. This gives the protein CASSVGGGAWNEQFF. Full variable domain (missing parts from reference TRBV9 and TRBJ2-1): DSGVTQTPKHLITATGQRVTLRCSPRSGDLSVYWYQQSLDQGLQFLIQYYNGEERAKGNILERFSAQQFPDLHSELNLSSLELGDSALYFCASSVGGGAWNEQFFGPGTRLTVL.

The sample holds a few counts of this clone. The V and J genes are TRBV7-2 and TRBJ1-3; the D gene is possibly TRBD1 (5 bases). The germline V gene has CDR1 SGHTA and CDR2 FQGNSA. The CDR3 spans 14 residues. Trimming removed 4 bases from V and 0 bases from J, with 7 bases in between. This CDR3 reads CASSSGISGNTIYF. The CDR3, as DNA: TGTGCCAGCAGCTCAGGGATCTCTGGAAACACCATATATTTT.

CDR3 sequence (DNA): TGTGCCAGCTCACGACAGGACTCCTCTGAACTAGCTTTCTTT. Residues: CASSRQDSSELAFF. This chain uses TRBV18 with TRBJ1-1; TRBD1 is a possible D gene (6 bases). Between the trimmed V and J ends, which lost 4 bases and 10 bases, there was a span of 19 bases. Germline assignment: CDR1 KGHSH and CDR2 LQKENI. There are 14 residues in the CDR3. The full variable domain, completed using reference TRBV18 and TRBJ1-1, is NAGVMQNPRHLVRRRGQEARLRCSPMKGHSHVYWYRQLPEEGLKFMVYLQKENIIDESGMPKERFSAEFPKEGPSILRIQQVVRGDSAAYFCASSRQDSSELAFFGQGTRLTVV.

The V call is TRBV4-2, the J call TRBJ1-5; D possibly corresponds to TRBD1 (6 bases). CDR3 length: 13 residues. The V gene's germline CDR1 is LGHNA and CDR2 YNFKEQ. Trimming left V 9 bases short and J 9 bases short, with 18 bases between. The CDR3 spells CARSLYRVPPQHF. The CDR3 DNA reads TGTGCCAGAAGCTTGTACAGGGTGCCGCCCCAGCATTTT.

This chain uses TRBV7-2 with TRBJ1-5, with 7 bases lining up with TRBD1. Germline CDR1 SGHTA, CDR2 FQGNSA. CDR3 size: 14 residues. V lost 4 bases to trimming and J lost 5 bases; unmatched junction nucleotides: 5. The CDR3 sequence is CASSYDRADQPQHF. The CDR3 region has the DNA TGTGCCAGCAGCTACGACAGGGCGGATCAGCCCCAGCATTTT.

DNA of the CDR3: TGTGCCAGCAGCTTGGCACCCAGAAACTCTGGAAACACCATATATTTT. Its translation: CASSLAPRNSGNTIYF. The gene calls are TRBV5-5 and TRBJ1-3; D remains ambiguous. The germline V gene encodes CDR1 SGHKS and CDR2 YYEKEE (reference sequence). This CDR3 region has 16 residues. Trimming removed 0 bases from V and 0 bases from J, with 10 bases in between. The full variable domain, rest sourced from reference TRBV5-5 and TRBJ1-3, is DAGVTQSPTHLIKTRGQQVTLRCSPISGHKSVSWYQQVLGQGPQFIFQYYEKEERGRGNFPDRFSARQFPNYSSELNVNALLLGDSALYLCASSLAPRNSGNTIYFGEGSWLTVV.

V gene TRBV14 combines with J gene TRBJ2-7; D uncertain. Per germline, CDR1 SGHDN and CDR2 FVKESK. This CDR3 spans 13 amino acids. V lost 6 bases and J 4 bases, leaving 13 bases between the germline ends. The DNA for the CDR3 is TGTGCCAGCAGGAAGGGTGGGTTGTACGAGCAGTACTTC. Translated: CASRKGGLYEQYF.

The V gene is TRBV7-9, the J gene TRBJ2-5; a possible D gene is TRBD1 (6 bases). CDR3 size: 13 residues. Germline CDR1 and CDR2: SEHNR and FQNEAQ (reference sequence). The V end lost 6 bases, the J end lost 1 base, and 9 bases lay between the germline ends. The CDR3 loop is CASREGVQETQYF. Here the CDR3 DNA reads TGTGCCAGCAGAGAGGGGGTCCAAGAGACCCAGTACTTC. The variable domain in full, completed from reference TRBV7-9 and TRBJ2-5, reads DTGVSQNPRHKITKRGQNVTFRCDPISEHNRLYWYRQTLGQGPEFLTYFQNEAQLEKSRLLSDRFSAERPKGSFSTLEIQRTEQGDSAMYLCASREGVQETQYFGPGTRLLVL.

This sequence joins TRBV10-3 and TRBJ1-1; D is unresolved. CDR1 is ENHRY and CDR2 is SYGVKD in the germline V gene. The CDR3 loop spans 13 amino acids. The V end lost 2 bases, the J end lost 1 base, and 5 bases lay between the germline ends. The CDR3 protein is CAISEIGNTEAFF. The CDR3 region has the DNA TGTGCCATCAGTGAGATAGGGAACACTGAAGCTTTCTTT.

For the CDR3, the DNA is TGTGCCAGTAGCCATCGGACAGGGGTTAGGTCCGGGGAGCTGTTTTTT. Protein: CASSHRTGVRSGELFF. The chain combines TRBV19 with TRBJ2-2, with 9 nucleotides matching TRBD1. The germline V gene encodes CDR1 LNHDA and CDR2 SQIVND (reference sequence). The CDR3 extends over 16 amino acids. V trimming: 6 bases; J trimming: 6 bases; junction bases outside the gene matches: 11.